The rows below give T cell receptor beta chains drawn from one sample of a study of shared clonotypes between healthy human individuals. Clones were sequenced by immunoSEQ multiplex PCR, and TCRdb holds only the in-frame ones, with some missing. The sample lists some 1,100,000 clones, 70% to 80% occurring once. Sequences were obtained from memory CD4+ T cells from PBMCs. Receptor source: a man younger than 30 in good health. Some clones in this sample may be carry-over from other donors' samples. CDR3s include the opening cysteine and the closing phenylalanine or tryptophan. Each record gives: clone size, D gene, J gene, V gene, CDR3 DNA, CDR3 protein. A D gene is named only where the DNA matches it firmly. Not every row has a clone size; where given, it reads once, few, many or a size class.

. . TRBJ1-2 TRBV4-1 TGCGCCAGCAGCCGGGGAATTGGGAGGGAGCCCTTTAACTATGGCTACACCTTC CASSRGIGREPFNYGYTF
. TRBD1 TRBJ1-4 TRBV28 TGTGCCAGTACTAGGACAGGGCGTTGGTGGGGGGAAAATGAAAAACTGTTTTTT CASTRTGRWWGENEKLFF
. TRBD2 TRBJ2-3 TRBV9 TGTGCCAGCAGCGTAGACCTAGCGGGGGTAAGAGCCCTCACAGATACGCAGTATTTT CASSVDLAGVRALTDTQYF
many . TRBJ2-7 TRBV5-6 TGTGCCAGCAGCTTGGGGCGTCGAGCCGGGGAGCAGTACTTC CASSLGRRAGEQYF
. . TRBJ2-7 TRBV30 TGTGCCTGGAGTGCCCTTGACCAGCAGTACTTC CAWSALDQQYF
. . TRBJ2-2 TRBV18 TGTGCCAGCTCTTCCGGGACTCTTTACACCGGGGAGCTGTTTTTT CASSSGTLYTGELFF
. TRBD1 TRBJ2-7 TRBV19 TGTGCCAGTAGTCAAGGACAGGACCTCTACGAGCAGTACTTC CASSQGQDLYEQYF
once TRBD2 TRBJ2-1 TRBV15 TGTGCCACCAGCAGAGGGACTAGCGGGGGATACAATGAGCAGTTCTTC CATSRGTSGGYNEQFF
. TRBD1 TRBJ1-4 TRBV27 TGTGCCAGCAGTTCCGGACAGGACCTTAATGAAAAACTGTTTTTT CASSSGQDLNEKLFF
. . TRBJ1-4 TRBV5-4 TGTGCCAGCAGCAAGGATACCAATGAAAAACTGTTTTTT CASSKDTNEKLFF
. . TRBJ1-4 TRBV9 TGTGCCAGCAGCGTAGGAGTGACAGCAACTAATGAAAAACTGTTTTTT CASSVGVTATNEKLFF
. TRBD1 TRBJ1-1 TRBV19 TGTGCCAGTGAGGGACAGGGCCGGGGCACTGAAGCTTTCTTT CASEGQGRGTEAFF
. TRBD1 TRBJ1-1 TRBV6-1 TGTGCCAGCAGTGAAATCACCCAGGGGGGGGTCACTGAAGCTTTCTTT CASSEITQGGVTEAFF
. . TRBJ1-1 TRBV5-1 TGCGCCAGCAGCTTGTCTGTCGGCACTGAAGCTTTCTTT CASSLSVGTEAFF
. TRBD1 TRBJ1-1 TRBV5-1 TGCGCCAGCAGCTCGGGGACAGGGAACACTGAAGCTTTCTTT CASSSGTGNTEAFF
. . TRBJ2-1 TRBV21-1 TGTGCCAGCAGCAAGGGCTCAGGGGGCGGGAATGAGCAGTTCTTC CASSKGSGGGNEQFF